This TCR beta chain was sequenced for a study of CD8+CD57+ T cells in acquired aplastic anemia. For the study at large: Sorting CD4+ and CD8+ cells gave DNA averaging approximately 3 ug. Read counts for CD4+ cells (from healthy donors) averaged about 10.8 million. Study-level points and caveats: Patients and controls shared twenty-nine CD8+ CDR3 sequences.

The template for TCR beta VDJ and CDR3 sequence profiling was genomic DNA. Using its own MiXCR run on the reads, TCRdb lists one record per CDR3 protein. Of 110,000 or so distinct CDR3 sequences listed, 40% to 60% are singletons. For this clonotype: Its antigen is currently unknown.

The TCR comes from a human donor in good health, serving as a control. The sample comprised sorted CD4+, CD8+, or CD8+CD57+ T cells (not recorded which) from PBMCs.

CDR3 sequence: CASSQGSGTGGADGYTF. DNA for the CDR3: TGTGCCAGCAGCCAAGGCTCCGGGACAGGGGGCGCTGATGGCTACACCTTC. The rearrangement joins TRBV4-2 to TRBJ1-2, with TRBD1 identical over 12 bases. V lost 1 base and J lost 6; bases outside the gene matches: 9. Germline loops: CDR1 LGHNA, CDR2 YNFKEQ. The CDR3 has 17 residues.